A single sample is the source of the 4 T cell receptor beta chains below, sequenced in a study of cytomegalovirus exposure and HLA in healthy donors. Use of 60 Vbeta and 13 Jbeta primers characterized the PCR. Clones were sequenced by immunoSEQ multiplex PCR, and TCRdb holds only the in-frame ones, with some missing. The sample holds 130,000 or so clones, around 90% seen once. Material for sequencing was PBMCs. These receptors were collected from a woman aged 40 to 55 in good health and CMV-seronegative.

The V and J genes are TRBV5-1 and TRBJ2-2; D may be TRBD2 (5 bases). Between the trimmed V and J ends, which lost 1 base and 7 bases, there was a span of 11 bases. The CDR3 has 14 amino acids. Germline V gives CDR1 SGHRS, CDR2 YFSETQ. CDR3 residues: CASSLRETVGELFF. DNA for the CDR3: TGCGCCAGCAGCTTGAGGGAGACTGTCGGGGAGCTGTTTTTT.

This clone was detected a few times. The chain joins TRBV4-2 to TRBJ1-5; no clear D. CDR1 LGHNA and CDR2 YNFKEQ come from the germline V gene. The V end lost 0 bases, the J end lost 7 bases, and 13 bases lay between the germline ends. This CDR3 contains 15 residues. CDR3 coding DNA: TGTGCCAGCAGCCAAGATGGTACGCGAGAGCAGCCCCAGCATTTT. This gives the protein CASSQDGTREQPQHF.

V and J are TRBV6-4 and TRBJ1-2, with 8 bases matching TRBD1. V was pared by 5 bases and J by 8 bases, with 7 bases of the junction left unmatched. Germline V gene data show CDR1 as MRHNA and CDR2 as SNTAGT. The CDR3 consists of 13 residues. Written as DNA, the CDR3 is TGTGCCAGCAGTAGCGACAGGACAGGGGGCTACACCTTC. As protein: CASSSDRTGGYTF.

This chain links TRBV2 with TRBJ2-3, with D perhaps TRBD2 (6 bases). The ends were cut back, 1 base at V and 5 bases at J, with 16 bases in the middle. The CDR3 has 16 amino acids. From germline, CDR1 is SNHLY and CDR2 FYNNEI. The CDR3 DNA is TGTGCCAGCAGTGAAGGTGTTGGCGGGAAGGGAGATACGCAGTATTTT. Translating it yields CASSEGVGGKGDTQYF.